Listed here are 19 T cell receptor beta chains from one sample, sequenced in a study of T cells after yellow fever vaccination. Each CDR3 protein gets one entry after TCRdb re-called the 5' RACE reads with MiXCR. Altogether some 390,000 distinct CDR3 sequences are present, roughly 20% being singletons, with the ten largest covering around 17%. The sequenced sample was PBMCs, obtained before the yellow fever booster vaccination. The receptors stem from a man aged 18 to 30 who received the YFV17D yellow fever vaccine.

This clonotype has a handful of counts. V and J are TRBV6-1 and TRBJ2-7; 13 nucleotides align to TRBD2. Germline CDR1 and CDR2: MNHNS and SASEGT. The CDR3 covers 14 residues. The ends lost 6 bases at V and 2 bases at J; junction bases unmatched: 1. CDR3 region: CASRTSGGPYEQYV. CDR3 DNA sequence: TGTGCCAGCAGGACTAGCGGGGGGCCCTACGAGCAGTACGTC.

This clonotype was found a few times. The DNA for the CDR3 is TGTGCCAGCAGTACCCTGGCTAATGAAAAACTGTTTTTT. It encodes CASSTLANEKLFF. The chain employs TRBV27 and TRBJ1-4; D is uncertain. V dropped 5 bases and J dropped 3 bases, with 7 bases sitting between them. Germline V lookup: CDR1 MNHEY, CDR2 SMNVEV (reference sequence). The length of the CDR3 is 13 residues.

The chain uses TRBV13 and TRBJ2-3; 8 nucleotides align to TRBD2. Germline loops: CDR1 PRHDT, CDR2 FYEKMQ (reference sequence). Trimming at V came to 4 bases and at J to 2 bases, leaving 8 bases not matched to a gene. This CDR3 is built from 16 residues. DNA of the CDR3: TGTGCCAGCAGCTATTTAGCGGGGCTGTTCACAGATACGCAGTATTTT. Translated: CASSYLAGLFTDTQYF.

The chain is built from TRBV28 and TRBJ1-1; D not certain. This CDR3 spans 13 amino acids. V was shortened by 6 bases and J by 6 bases, with 14 bases between the two germline ends. Germline CDR1 reads MDHEN; CDR2 reads SYDVKM. DNA of the CDR3: TGTGCCAGCAGGTCTGGGCAAAGGGCTGAAGCTTTCTTT. Encoded protein: CASRSGQRAEAFF.

This chain connects TRBV7-9 to TRBJ2-1; 12 nucleotides line up with TRBD2. The CDR3 length is 16 residues. Trimming removed 6 bases from V and 6 bases from J; junction bases left unmatched: 9. Germline CDR1 is SEHNR and CDR2 is FQNEAQ (reference sequence). In DNA form, the CDR3 reads TGTGCCAGCAGTATAGAGGGGACTAGCGGGTCCAATGAGCAGTTCTTC. It translates to CASSIEGTSGSNEQFF.

The chain has TRBV7-6 and TRBJ2-1; 10 bases fit TRBD1. V was pared by 5 bases and J by 9 bases, with 7 bases of the junction left unmatched. The CDR3 extends over 14 amino acids. The V gene's germline CDR1 is SGHVS and CDR2 FNYEAQ. The CDR3 protein is CASSARDRGTEQFF. Written as DNA, the CDR3 is TGTGCCAGCAGCGCCCGGGACAGGGGAACTGAGCAGTTCTTC.

There are a few counts of this clonotype. The rearrangement links TRBV5-4 to TRBJ2-7, with TRBD1 matching over 11 bases. Germline CDR1 SGHNT, CDR2 YYREEE (reference sequence). This CDR3 spans 15 amino acids. J lost 5 bases, V lost 0 bases, and 4 bases had no gene match. CDR3 region: CASSLADRGPHEQYV. The CDR3 DNA follows: TGTGCCAGCAGCTTGGCGGACAGGGGGCCCCACGAGCAGTACGTC.

This rearrangement joins TRBV3-1 to TRBJ1-1; weak D call: TRBD1 (6 bases). The germline V gene has CDR1 LGHDT and CDR2 YNNKEL (reference sequence). This CDR3 is built from 20 residues. The V gene lost 4 bases and the J gene lost 1 base, with 28 bases spanning the gap. CDR3 in amino acids: CASSPIGWDNRMTQNTEAFF. The DNA for the CDR3 is TGTGCCAGCAGCCCCATAGGATGGGACAACAGAATGACTCAGAACACTGAAGCTTTCTTT.

This clonotype was picked up a small number of times. This CDR3 reads CASAWGNTDTQYF. The CDR3 region has the DNA TGTGCCAGCGCCTGGGGGAACACAGATACGCAGTATTTT. This sequence joins TRBV7-2 and TRBJ2-3, with D possibly called TRBD1 or TRBD2 (5 bases each). Germline loops: CDR1 SGHTA, CDR2 FQGNSA. This CDR3 spans 13 amino acids. V was trimmed by 8 bases and J by 2 bases, leaving 11 bases between them.

The rearrangement uses TRBV5-6 and TRBJ2-2; 10 nucleotides agree with TRBD1. This CDR3 has 15 amino acids. Trimming took 4 bases from V and 6 from J; bases not matched to a gene: 6. The germline CDR1 and CDR2 sequences are SGHDT and YYEEEE. The CDR3 DNA reads as TGTGCCAGCAGCGCCGGGACAGGGGAACCCGGGGAGCTGTTTTTT. Protein product: CASSAGTGEPGELFF.

This clonotype was recorded a few times. This chain links TRBV9 with TRBJ2-7; D gene uncertain. This CDR3 is 12 amino acids long. Germline CDR1 reads SGDLS; CDR2 reads YYNGEE. V lost 0 bases and J lost 5, with 6 bases in between. CDR3 coding DNA: TGTGCCAGCAGCGTAGTCGTAAACGAGCAGTACGTC. It is translated as CASSVVVNEQYV.

Only a few counts were recorded for this clonotype. V and J are TRBV6-2 or TRBV6-3 and TRBJ1-2, with no clear D. V was trimmed by 2 bases and J by 3 bases, leaving 7 bases between them. The length of the CDR3 is 13 residues. CDR1 and CDR2 (germline): MNHEY, SVGEGT. CDR3 DNA: TGTGCCAGCAGTTACAGGCCCCACTATGGCTACACCTTC. Its translation is CASSYRPHYGYTF.

In this sample, this clonotype turned up many times. The rearrangement links TRBV20-1 to TRBJ2-3; TRBD2 matches at 9 bases. There are 17 residues in the CDR3. CDR1 and CDR2 (germline): DFQATT, SNEGSKA (reference sequence). Trimming took 5 bases from V and 1 from J; bases not matched to a gene: 13. CDR3 loop: CSAGRGDSGGGTDTQYF. The CDR3, as DNA: TGCAGTGCTGGAAGGGGAGATAGCGGGGGAGGCACAGATACGCAGTATTTT.

This clonotype turned up a few times. This sequence joins TRBV20-1 and TRBJ2-3; D might be TRBD1 or TRBD2, each matching 6 bases. The CDR3 has 14 residues. V lost 4 bases and J lost 0, with 11 bases in between. In germline, CDR1 is DFQATT, CDR2 SNEGSKA (reference sequence). CDR3 loop: CSAIEGGSTDTQYF. CDR3 nucleotide sequence: TGCAGTGCTATCGAGGGGGGTAGCACAGATACGCAGTATTTT.

This clonotype was observed a few times. The chain has TRBV11-2 and TRBJ1-2, with D tentatively TRBD1 (5 bases). Germline V lookup: CDR1 SGHAT, CDR2 FQNNGV. The V end lost 1 base, the J end lost 0 bases, and 12 bases lay between the germline ends. The CDR3 length is 16 residues. The CDR3 DNA follows: TGTGCCAGCAGCTTAGGGGGGACCGAAGCTAACTATGGCTACACCTTC. Translating gives CASSLGGTEANYGYTF.

This clonotype turned up a few times. The V call is TRBV4-3, the J call TRBJ2-5; 8 nucleotides agree with TRBD2. From germline, CDR1 is LGHNA and CDR2 YSLEER. This CDR3 has 17 residues. Losses at the gene ends were 1 base for V and 0 bases for J; bases not matched to a gene: 7. The CDR3 region has the DNA TGCGCCAGCAGCCAAGTTGGGGTAGCGGGGCACCAAGAGACCCAGTACTTC. It specifies CASSQVGVAGHQETQYF.

The chain couples TRBV11-2 to TRBJ2-2, with 7 bases lining up with TRBD1. V lost 5 bases to trimming and J lost 0 bases; unmatched junction nucleotides: 6. The CDR3 spans 16 residues. Germline V gene sequence: CDR1 SGHAT, CDR2 FQNNGV. The CDR3 nucleotides are TGTGCCAGCAGCCTGAGGGGACAGACGAACACCGGGGAGCTGTTTTTT. Translated: CASSLRGQTNTGELFF. The variable domain in full, completed from reference TRBV11-2 and TRBJ2-2, reads EAGVAQSPRYKIIEKRQSVAFWCNPISGHATLYWYQQILGQGPKLLIQFQNNGVVDDSQLPKDRFSAERLKGVDSTLKIQPAKLEDSAVYLCASSLRGQTNTGELFFGEGSRLTVL.

As DNA, the CDR3 is TGCGCCAGCAGCCCCTACGTGGGTAGACGGTATGGCTACACCTTC. Amino acid sequence: CASSPYVGRRYGYTF. The genes are TRBV4-3 and TRBJ1-2; D is unresolved. V gave up 4 bases and J gave up 5 bases, with 17 bases separating them. The CDR3 has 15 amino acids. The V gene's germline CDR1 is LGHNA and CDR2 YSLEER.

The chain links TRBV10-3 to TRBJ1-2; no reliable D call. The CDR3 spans 15 residues. CDR1 and CDR2 from the germline V gene are ENHRY and SYGVKD. V was clipped by 0 bases and J by 6 bases, with 14 bases between them. The CDR3 DNA reads as TGTGCCATCAGTGAGTCGATCGTAGGGAAGGATGGCTACACCTTC. Protein product: CAISESIVGKDGYTF.